This T cell receptor beta chain was sequenced in a study of blood T cell repertoires in COVID-19. At the level of the study: In each case, the material was cDNA or gDNA derived from T cells, B-cell-depleted T cells, or PBMCs.

Only in-frame clones appear in the TCRdb table, and some are missing; sequencing was by immunoSEQ multiplex PCR. The sample has 130,000 to 150,000 clones, approximately 86% seen once. This TCR derives from a middle-aged woman who had been exposed to COVID-19. Sequenced input: PBMCs or T cells enriched from blood (not recorded which).

The CDR3 reads CASSGTGGNSPLHF. CDR3 nucleotide sequence: TGCGCCAGCAGTGGAACCGGGGGGAATTCACCCCTCCACTTT. The chain combines TRBV10-1 with TRBJ1-6; weak D call: TRBD1 (5 bases). The CDR3 covers 14 residues. V lost 4 bases to trimming and J lost 7 bases, with 11 bases between them. Germline CDR1 reads WNHNN; CDR2 reads SYGVQD (reference sequence).